This TCR beta chain was found in a study of T cells in Graves' hyperthyroidism and ophthalmopathy. There were TCR beta CDR3 regions amplified from RNA transcripts. HTBI primers were used for first-round RT-PCR of the TCR CDR3. TCRdb reanalysed the multiplex PCR reads using MiXCR and keeps one entry per CDR3 protein. The table records 700,000 to 850,000 distinct CDR3 sequences, 35% of them present only once. This clonotype was observed a few times. Germline trimming cut 2 bases from V and 5 bases from J; bases unmatched to any gene: 8. CDR1 is SGHRS and CDR2 is YFSETQ in the germline V gene. CDR3 length: 15 residues. Graves' hyperthyroidism was deemed stable given no ophthalmopathy progression within 18 months. These patients, aged 18 to 65, had recently diagnosed hyperthyroidism lasting under 2 months.

V is TRBV5-1 and J is TRBJ2-5, with TRBD1 matching 8 bases. The material sequenced was blood. The TCR sequence derives from a woman aged 40 to 49 with Graves' hyperthyroidism. This CDR3 is CASSLTGGQSETQYF. Here the CDR3 DNA reads TGCGCCAGCAGCTTAACAGGGGGTCAGTCGGAGACCCAGTACTTC. Full variable domain (outside the CDR3, taken from reference TRBV5-1 and TRBJ2-5): KAGVTQTPRYLIKTRGQQVTLSCSPISGHRSVSWYQQTPGQGLQFLFEYFSETQRNKGNFPGRFSGRQFSNSRSEMNVSTLELGDSALYLCASSLTGGQSETQYFGPGTRLLVL.